This TCR beta chain was recorded in a study of CD8 T cells in ankylosing spondylitis. Study-level findings and limits: Seemingly distinctive of ankylosing spondylitis blood was a TCR beta motif formed by eight highly homologous variants. Relatively rare in peripheral blood, disease-linked clones were also CD8+.

Libraries for TCR beta were made by quantitative 5'-RACE with molecular barcodes. TCRdb passed the 5' RACE reads through MiXCR, listing each CDR3 protein once. The sample has some 800,000 distinct CDR3 sequences, about an eighth seen once. Trimming pared 7 bases from V and 4 bases from J, leaving 12 bases between. This CDR3 is built from 13 residues. This clonotype was recorded many times. Its antigen is undetermined. V is TRBV12-3 or TRBV12-4 and J is TRBJ2-3; D ambiguous. The sequencing sample was made of blood, either unsorted or a sorted T cell fraction (not recorded which). This TCR came from a male donor with ankylosing spondylitis. This chain's CDR3 is CASTLAGPDTQYF. CDR3 sequence (DNA): TGTGCCAGCACCCTGGCCGGGCCAGATACGCAGTATTTT.